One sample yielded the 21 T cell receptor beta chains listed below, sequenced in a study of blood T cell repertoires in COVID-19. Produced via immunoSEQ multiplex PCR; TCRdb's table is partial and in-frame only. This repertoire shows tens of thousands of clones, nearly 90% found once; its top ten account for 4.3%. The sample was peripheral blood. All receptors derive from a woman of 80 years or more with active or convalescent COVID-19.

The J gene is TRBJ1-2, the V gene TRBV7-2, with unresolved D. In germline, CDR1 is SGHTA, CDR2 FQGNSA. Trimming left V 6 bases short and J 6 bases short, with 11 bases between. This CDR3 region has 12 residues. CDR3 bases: TGTGCCAGCAGGAGGGATGAGGATGGCTACACCTTC. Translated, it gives CASRRDEDGYTF.

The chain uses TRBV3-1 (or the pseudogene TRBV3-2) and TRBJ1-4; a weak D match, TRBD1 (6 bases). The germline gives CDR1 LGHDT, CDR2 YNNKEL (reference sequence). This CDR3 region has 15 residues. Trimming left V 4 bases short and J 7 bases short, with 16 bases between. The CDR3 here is CASSRTTGLSEKLFF. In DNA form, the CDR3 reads TGTGCCAGCAGCCGCACCACAGGGCTTTCTGAAAAACTGTTTTTT.

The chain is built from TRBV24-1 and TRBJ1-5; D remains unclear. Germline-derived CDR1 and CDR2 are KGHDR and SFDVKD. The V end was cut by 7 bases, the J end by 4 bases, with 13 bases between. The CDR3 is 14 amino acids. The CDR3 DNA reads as TGTGCCACCAGAAAGGCAGGCTTAAATCAGCCCCAGCATTTT. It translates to CATRKAGLNQPQHF.

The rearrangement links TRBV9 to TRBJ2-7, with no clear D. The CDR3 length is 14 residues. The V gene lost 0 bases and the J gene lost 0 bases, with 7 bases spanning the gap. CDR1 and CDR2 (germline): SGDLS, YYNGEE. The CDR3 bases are TGTGCCAGCAGCGTAGGACTGGCCTCCTACGAGCAGTACTTC. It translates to CASSVGLASYEQYF.

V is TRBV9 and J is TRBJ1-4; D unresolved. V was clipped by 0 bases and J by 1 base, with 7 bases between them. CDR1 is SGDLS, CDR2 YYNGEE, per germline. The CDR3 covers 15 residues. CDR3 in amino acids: CASSVVVGTNEKLFF. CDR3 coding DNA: TGTGCCAGCAGCGTAGTCGTCGGAACTAATGAAAAACTGTTTTTT.

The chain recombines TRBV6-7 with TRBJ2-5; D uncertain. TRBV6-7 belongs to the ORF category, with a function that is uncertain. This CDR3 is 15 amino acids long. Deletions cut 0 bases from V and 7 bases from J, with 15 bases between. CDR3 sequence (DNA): TGTGCCAGCAGTTACTCGAGATTAGAAACTGGGACCCAGTACTTC. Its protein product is CASSYSRLETGTQYF.

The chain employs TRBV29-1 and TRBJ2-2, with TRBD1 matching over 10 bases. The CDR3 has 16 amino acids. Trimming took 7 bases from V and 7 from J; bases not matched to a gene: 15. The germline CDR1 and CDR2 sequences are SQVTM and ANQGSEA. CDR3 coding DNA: TGCAGCGCGAGGGGACAGGGGATAATAGGTAACGGGGAGCTGTTTTTT. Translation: CSARGQGIIGNGELFF.

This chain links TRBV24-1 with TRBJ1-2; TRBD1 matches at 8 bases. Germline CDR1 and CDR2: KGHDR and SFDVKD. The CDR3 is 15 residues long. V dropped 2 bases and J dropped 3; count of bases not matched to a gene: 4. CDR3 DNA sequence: TGTGCCACCAGTGATTCGACAGGGGCCCACTATGGCTACACCTTC. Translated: CATSDSTGAHYGYTF.

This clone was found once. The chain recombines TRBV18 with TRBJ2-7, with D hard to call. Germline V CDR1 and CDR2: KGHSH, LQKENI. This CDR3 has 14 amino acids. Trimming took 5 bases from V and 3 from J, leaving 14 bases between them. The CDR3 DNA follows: TGTGCCAGCTCAATCTCGCAAACAGACTACGAGCAGTACTTC. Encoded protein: CASSISQTDYEQYF.

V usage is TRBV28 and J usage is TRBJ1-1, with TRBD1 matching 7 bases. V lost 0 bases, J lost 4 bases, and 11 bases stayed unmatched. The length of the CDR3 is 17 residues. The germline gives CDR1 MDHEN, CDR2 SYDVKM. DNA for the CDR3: TGTGCCAGCAGTTTATGGGGACAGACCATTGGAGGCACTGAAGCTTTCTTT. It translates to CASSLWGQTIGGTEAFF.

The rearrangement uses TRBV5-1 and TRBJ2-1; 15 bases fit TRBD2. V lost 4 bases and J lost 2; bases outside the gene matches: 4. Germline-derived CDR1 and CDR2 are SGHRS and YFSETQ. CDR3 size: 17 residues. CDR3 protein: CASSAGTSGRTYNEQFF. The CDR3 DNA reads TGCGCCAGCAGCGCGGGGACTAGCGGGAGGACCTACAATGAGCAGTTCTTC.

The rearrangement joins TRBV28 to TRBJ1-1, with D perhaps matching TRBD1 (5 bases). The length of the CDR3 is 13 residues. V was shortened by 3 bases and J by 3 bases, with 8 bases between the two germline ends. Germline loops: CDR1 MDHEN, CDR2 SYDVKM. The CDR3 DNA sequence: TGTGCCAGCAGTTTTCGCAGGGACACTGAAGCTTTCTTT. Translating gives CASSFRRDTEAFF.

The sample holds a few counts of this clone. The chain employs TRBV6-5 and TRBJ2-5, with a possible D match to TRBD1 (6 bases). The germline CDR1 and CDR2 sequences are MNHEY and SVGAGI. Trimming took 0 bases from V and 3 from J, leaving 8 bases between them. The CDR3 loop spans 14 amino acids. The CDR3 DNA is TGTGCCAGCAGTTACTCGGACAGAAAAGAGACCCAGTACTTC. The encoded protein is CASSYSDRKETQYF.

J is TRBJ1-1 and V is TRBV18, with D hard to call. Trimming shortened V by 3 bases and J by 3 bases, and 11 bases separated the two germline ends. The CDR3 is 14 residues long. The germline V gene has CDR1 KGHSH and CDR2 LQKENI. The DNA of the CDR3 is TGTGCCAGCTCACCGACGGACGGGGACACTGAAGCTTTCTTT. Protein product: CASSPTDGDTEAFF.

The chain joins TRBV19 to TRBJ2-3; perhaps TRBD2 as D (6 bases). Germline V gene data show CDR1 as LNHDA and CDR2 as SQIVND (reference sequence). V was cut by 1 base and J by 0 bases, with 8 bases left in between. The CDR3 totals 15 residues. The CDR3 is CASSIAGTSTDTQYF. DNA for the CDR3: TGTGCCAGTAGTATAGCAGGGACTAGCACAGATACGCAGTATTTT.

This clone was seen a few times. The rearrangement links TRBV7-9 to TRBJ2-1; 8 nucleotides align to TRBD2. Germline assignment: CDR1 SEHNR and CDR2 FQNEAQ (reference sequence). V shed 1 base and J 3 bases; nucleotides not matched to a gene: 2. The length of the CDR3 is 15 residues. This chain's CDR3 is CASSLGLAGYNEQFF. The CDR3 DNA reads TGTGCCAGCAGCTTAGGGCTAGCGGGCTACAATGAGCAGTTCTTC.

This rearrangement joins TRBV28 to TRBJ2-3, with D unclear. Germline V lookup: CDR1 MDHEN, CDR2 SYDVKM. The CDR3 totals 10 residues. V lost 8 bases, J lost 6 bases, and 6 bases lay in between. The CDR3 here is CASPRDTQYF. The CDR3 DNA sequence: TGTGCCAGCCCGAGGGATACGCAGTATTTT.

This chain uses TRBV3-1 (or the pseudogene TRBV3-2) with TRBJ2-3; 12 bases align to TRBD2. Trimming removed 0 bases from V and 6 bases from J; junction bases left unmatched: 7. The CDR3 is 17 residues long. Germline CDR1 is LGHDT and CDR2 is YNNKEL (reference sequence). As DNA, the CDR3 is TGTGCCAGCAGCCAAGAGGCTAGCGGGAGGGCCGGGGATACGCAGTATTTT. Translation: CASSQEASGRAGDTQYF.

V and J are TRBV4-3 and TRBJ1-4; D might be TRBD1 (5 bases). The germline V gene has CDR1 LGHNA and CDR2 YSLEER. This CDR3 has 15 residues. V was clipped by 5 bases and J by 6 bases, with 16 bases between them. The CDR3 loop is CASSNRASGDEKLFF. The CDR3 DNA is TGCGCCAGCAGCAACCGGGCCTCGGGGGATGAAAAACTGTTTTTT.

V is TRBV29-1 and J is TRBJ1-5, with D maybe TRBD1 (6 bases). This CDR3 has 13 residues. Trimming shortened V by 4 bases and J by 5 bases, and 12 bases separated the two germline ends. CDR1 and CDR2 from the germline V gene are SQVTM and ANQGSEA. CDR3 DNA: TGCAGCGTTGGAGGACAGAGGGATCAGCCCCAGCATTTT. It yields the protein CSVGGQRDQPQHF.

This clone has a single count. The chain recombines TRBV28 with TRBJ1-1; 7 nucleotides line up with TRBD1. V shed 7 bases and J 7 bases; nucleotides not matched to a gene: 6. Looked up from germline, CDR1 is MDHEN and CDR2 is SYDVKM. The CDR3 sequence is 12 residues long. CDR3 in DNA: TGTGCCAGCACCGACAGGGCTGTTGAAGCTTTCTTT. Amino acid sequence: CASTDRAVEAFF.